The 20 T cell receptor beta chains listed next were all sequenced from one sample in a study of T-cell reconstitution after alpha-beta-depleted transplantation in children. Molecular barcoding with unique molecular identifiers was used for the TCRbeta library. TCRdb used MiXCR to reprocess the PCR reads, holding one entry per CDR3 protein. The sample has approximately 400,000 distinct CDR3 sequences, approximately 10% seen once. This specimen consisted of PBMCs from the stem cell graft donor, obtained from the stem cell graft. All receptors come from a human donor who donated a stem cell graft to a child with acute myeloid leukemia.

This clonotype occurred many times. A read error may explain this, as a much larger clone is one base away. The V and J genes are TRBV28 and TRBJ2-6, with D possibly TRBD1 on 6 matching bases. The germline V gene encodes CDR1 MDHEN and CDR2 SYDVKM. The CDR3 totals 15 residues. Here the CDR3 DNA reads TGTGCCAGCAGTCCGCAGGGGTCCGGGGCCAACGGCCTGACTTTC. It codes for CASSPQGSGANGLTF. The variable domain in full, with the rest retrieved from reference TRBV28 and TRBJ2-6, is DVKVTQSSRYLVKRTGEKVFLECVQDMDHENMFWYRQDPGLGLRLIYFSYDVKMKEKGDIPEGYSVSREKKERFSLILESASTNQTSMYLCASSPQGSGANGLTFGAGSRLTVL.

This clonotype was counted at least ten times. The rearrangement links TRBV5-1 to TRBJ2-1; 12 nucleotides agree with TRBD2. CDR1 and CDR2 from the germline V gene are SGHRS and YFSETQ. The CDR3 loop spans 18 amino acids. V trimming: 3 bases; J trimming: 6 bases; junction bases outside the gene matches: 13. The CDR3 region has the DNA TGCGCCAGCAGCTCGGGACTAGCGGGCGTTCTATCCCCCAATGAGCAGTTCTTC. Residues: CASSSGLAGVLSPNEQFF.

The rearrangement uses TRBV4-1 and TRBJ1-5; D not certain. CDR1 MGHRA and CDR2 YSYEKL come from the germline V gene. Trimming removed 0 bases at V and 0 bases at J, with 6 bases between. The CDR3 spans 15 residues. This chain's CDR3 is CASSQEIGSNQPQHF. The CDR3 coding sequence is TGCGCCAGCAGCCAAGAGATCGGTAGCAATCAGCCCCAGCATTTT.

The J gene is TRBJ2-3, the V gene TRBV20-1; TRBD2 might be the D (6 bases). The V end lost 7 bases, the J end lost 5 bases, and 13 bases lay between the germline ends. Per germline, CDR1 DFQATT and CDR2 SNEGSKA (reference sequence). The CDR3 has 12 residues. As DNA, the CDR3 is TGCAGTGTTTCCGGGACTGGAGATACGCAGTATTTT. It specifies CSVSGTGDTQYF.

This clonotype has more than one count but fewer than ten. The chain is built from TRBV7-9 and TRBJ1-2; TRBD1 matches 7 bases. The CDR3 is 15 residues long. V gave up 3 bases and J gave up 4 bases; unmatched junction bases: 8. Germline CDR1 reads SEHNR; CDR2 reads FQNEAQ (reference sequence). The CDR3: CASSFTGATIYGYTF. The CDR3, as DNA: TGTGCCAGCAGCTTCACAGGGGCGACTATCTATGGCTACACCTTC.

Only a few counts were recorded for this clonotype. The chain joins TRBV20-1 to TRBJ2-7, with 7 bases that match TRBD1. Germline CDR1 and CDR2: DFQATT and SNEGSKA (reference sequence). The V and J ends lost 5 bases and 1 base, in that order; junction bases with no gene match: 8. The CDR3 length is 14 residues. The CDR3 region has the DNA TGCAGTGCTCGCAACGCAGGGGGTTCCTACGAGCAGTACTTC. This translates into CSARNAGGSYEQYF.

Ten or more counts support this clonotype. The V and J genes are TRBV5-1 and TRBJ1-1, with 11 bases aligning to TRBD1. J was trimmed by 1 base and V by 3 bases; bases with no gene match: 14. The CDR3 totals 19 residues. The V gene's germline CDR1 is SGHRS and CDR2 YFSETQ. The CDR3 protein is CASSWAGQGASLGNTEAFF. DNA of the CDR3: TGCGCCAGCAGCTGGGCCGGACAGGGGGCTTCCTTGGGGAACACTGAAGCTTTCTTT.

In this sample, this clonotype turned up a few times. The chain joins TRBV5-1 to TRBJ1-1; D possibly corresponds to TRBD1 (5 bases). The CDR3 consists of 15 residues. Trimming left V 7 bases short and J 4 bases short, with 20 bases between. Germline V lookup: CDR1 SGHRS, CDR2 YFSETQ. In DNA form, the CDR3 reads TGCGCCAGCGGGGATGGGGGGGTTGGGAGCACTGAAGCTTTCTTT. This gives the protein CASGDGGVGSTEAFF.

This clonotype has a handful of counts. Mismatch with germline at one junction end may stem from a read error. V is TRBV13 and J is TRBJ2-1; TRBD2 is a possible D gene (6 bases). Germline V CDR1 and CDR2: PRHDT, FYEKMQ (reference sequence). This CDR3 has 15 residues. This CDR3 reads CASSVGTPRVNEQFF. DNA of the CDR3: TGTGCCAGCAGCGTAGGGACTCCTCGGGTCAATGAGCAGTTCTTC.

The table lists this clonotype with many counts. The chain links TRBV12-3 or TRBV12-4 to TRBJ2-4; D gene uncertain. The germline V and J ends were trimmed by 6 bases and 7 bases, with 7 bases remaining between them. The CDR3 contains 11 residues. CDR3 sequence reads: CASSAGNIQYF. CDR3 bases: TGTGCCAGCAGCGCCGGGAACATTCAGTACTTC.

V is TRBV12-3 or TRBV12-4 and J is TRBJ1-1, with no clear D. The CDR3 has 15 residues. Trimming took off 8 bases at V and 2 bases at J, with 18 bases between the two ends. CDR3 bases: TGTGCCAGCCAAAAGGCCGCACAATCCAACACTGAAGCTTTCTTT. It yields the protein CASQKAAQSNTEAFF.

The J gene is TRBJ2-2, the V gene TRBV20-1, with 7 nucleotides matching TRBD2. The CDR3 length is 20 residues. J was trimmed by 2 bases and V by 3 bases; bases with no gene match: 21. Germline V CDR1 and CDR2: DFQATT, SNEGSKA (reference sequence). The CDR3 region is CSARGGTHLDSTFNTGELFF. CDR3 nucleotide sequence: TGCAGTGCTAGGGGGGGGACCCACTTGGATTCCACGTTTAACACCGGGGAGCTGTTTTTT.

This clonotype has more than one count but fewer than ten. J is TRBJ2-2 and V is TRBV27; D uncertain. V was clipped by 4 bases and J by 4 bases, with 13 bases between them. From germline, CDR1 is MNHEY and CDR2 SMNVEV (reference sequence). This CDR3 is built from 15 residues. CDR3 in DNA: TGTGCCAGCAGTTCCAAATGGGGTAGCACCGGGGAGCTGTTTTTT. It translates to CASSSKWGSTGELFF.

The V and J genes are TRBV12-5 and TRBJ2-7; unclear D gene. With 6 bases removed from V and 3 bases from J, the gap between germline ends came to 12 bases. Germline CDR1 and CDR2: LGHNT and FRNRAP. This CDR3 has 13 residues. This chain's CDR3 is CASGPAGGYEQYF. The CDR3, as DNA: TGTGCTAGTGGCCCGGCAGGCGGCTACGAGCAGTACTTC.

This clonotype was picked up a small number of times. The rearrangement uses TRBV20-1 and TRBJ2-2, with D unclear. Trimming stripped 0 bases from V and 5 bases from J, with 13 bases between. CDR1 DFQATT and CDR2 SNEGSKA come from the germline V gene (reference sequence). The CDR3 consists of 15 residues. The CDR3 nucleotides are TGCAGTGCTAGAGATCGGTTAGGGCAAACCGGGGAGCTGTTTTTT. Its translation is CSARDRLGQTGELFF.

In its sample, this clonotype was seen many times. The CDR3 loop reads CASSQDSGRSDTGELFF. The CDR3 DNA sequence: TGCGCCAGCAGCCAAGATTCGGGGAGATCGGACACCGGGGAGCTGTTTTTT. The rearrangement links TRBV4-1 to TRBJ2-2, with D possibly being TRBD2 (5 bases). V lost 0 bases and J lost 3, with 14 bases in between. Germline assignment: CDR1 MGHRA and CDR2 YSYEKL. This CDR3 comprises 17 residues.

This clonotype was observed many times. In DNA form, the CDR3 reads TGTGCCAGCAGCTTAACAGGGCCGCAGTTCTTC. It translates to CASSLTGPQFF. This sequence joins TRBV7-2 and TRBJ2-1; D perhaps matches TRBD1 (6 bases). Trimming removed 2 bases from V and 12 bases from J, with 8 bases in between. The CDR3 has 11 amino acids. Germline V gene sequence: CDR1 SGHTA, CDR2 FQGNSA.

This clonotype was found many times. The chain couples TRBV20-1 to TRBJ2-7; 8 nucleotides line up with TRBD2. The CDR3 has 13 amino acids. J gave up 3 bases and V 8 bases, and 9 bases lay outside the gene matches. The V gene's germline CDR1 is DFQATT and CDR2 SNEGSKA (reference sequence). The chain's CDR3 is CSPTAGDGYEQYF. CDR3 DNA sequence: TGCAGTCCGACAGCGGGAGATGGCTACGAGCAGTACTTC.

This clonotype was detected many times. The chain uses TRBV2 and TRBJ1-1; D is unresolved. Trimming took 6 bases from V and 6 from J, leaving 8 bases between them. CDR3 size: 11 residues. Germline CDR1 and CDR2: SNHLY and FYNNEI. CDR3 region: CASSRAPEAFF. The DNA for the CDR3 is TGTGCCAGCAGCCGCGCACCTGAAGCTTTCTTT.

This clonotype occurred many times. V usage is TRBV25-1 and J usage is TRBJ2-1; D is undetermined. The CDR3 sequence is 12 residues long. Looked up from germline, CDR1 is MGHDK and CDR2 is SYGVNS. Trimming left V 7 bases short and J 8 bases short, with 12 bases between. CDR3 protein: CASNQRSHEQFF. The CDR3 DNA reads as TGTGCCAGCAACCAACGTTCCCATGAGCAGTTCTTC.